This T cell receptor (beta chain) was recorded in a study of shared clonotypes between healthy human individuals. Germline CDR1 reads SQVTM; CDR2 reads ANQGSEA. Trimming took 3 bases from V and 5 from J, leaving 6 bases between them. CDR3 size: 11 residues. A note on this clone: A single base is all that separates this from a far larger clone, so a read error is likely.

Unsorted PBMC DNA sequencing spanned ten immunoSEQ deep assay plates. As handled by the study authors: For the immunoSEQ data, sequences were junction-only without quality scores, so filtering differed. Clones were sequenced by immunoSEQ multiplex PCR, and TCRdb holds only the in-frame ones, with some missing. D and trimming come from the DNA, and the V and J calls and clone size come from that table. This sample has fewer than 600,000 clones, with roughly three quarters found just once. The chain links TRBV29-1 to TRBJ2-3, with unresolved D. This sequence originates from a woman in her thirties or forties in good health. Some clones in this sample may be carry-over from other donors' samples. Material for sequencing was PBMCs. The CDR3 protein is CSVDWGDTQYF. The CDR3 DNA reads TGCAGCGTTGACTGGGGAGATACGCAGTATTTT.